This TCR beta chain was sequenced in a study of T cells in Graves' hyperthyroidism and ophthalmopathy. Recently diagnosed hyperthyroidism of less than 2 months' duration affected patients aged 18 to 65. Germline lookup yields CDR1 SQVTM and CDR2 ANQGSEA. There are 12 residues in the CDR3. TCR beta CDR3 regions were amplified from RNA. The HTBI set primed first-round TCR CDR3 RT-PCR. TCRdb itself ran the multiplex PCR reads through MiXCR, one entry per CDR3 protein. The sample lists about 610,000 distinct CDR3 sequences, about half occurring once. This receptor was obtained from a woman between 18 and 29 years old with Graves' hyperthyroidism. Specimen: peripheral blood or thyroid tissue (not recorded which). The rearrangement links TRBV29-1 to TRBJ2-7; D is unresolved. The CDR3 loop reads CSQEQETYEQYF. The CDR3 region has the DNA TGCAGTCAGGAGCAGGAGACCTACGAGCAGTACTTC.